The subject of this entry is one T cell receptor beta chain. The sample comes from a study of somatic mutations in cytotoxic T cells in rheumatoid arthritis. Across the study: It was right after diagnosis, before any treatment, that patient blood (more than 26 ml EDTA) was drawn.

Germline CDR1 and CDR2: MRHNA and SNTAGT. This CDR3 contains 12 residues. The V gene lost 5 bases and the J gene lost 7 bases, with 11 bases spanning the gap. Clones were read by immunoSEQ multiplex PCR, and TCRdb kept only the in-frame ones, dropping some. The data show tens of thousands of clones, with approximately 78% seen just once and about 7.7% held by the top ten. This chain connects TRBV6-4 to TRBJ1-2; D possibly corresponds to TRBD1 (6 bases). This TCR was recovered from an adult with rheumatoid arthritis. Material for sequencing was CD8+ T cells sorted from blood. In DNA, the CDR3 is TGTGCCAGCAGTCCCCAGGGGCCTGGCTACACCTTC. This gives the protein CASSPQGPGYTF.